This TCR beta chain appears in the sequencing data of a study of T cells in Graves' hyperthyroidism and ophthalmopathy (dated by TCRdb to about 2019). As for the study more broadly: Peripheral blood was collected at initial diagnosis, before any treatment. To identify distinguishing TCR V-J signatures, a discovery cohort of roughly 100 patients was used, comprising some 45 with Graves' ophthalmopathy and 57 with stable Graves' hyperthyroidism. Prospective prediction of ophthalmopathy was tested in an independent validation cohort consisting of roughly 20 hyperthyroidism patients and around 16 patients who later progressed to ophthalmopathy. The 100 discovery patients were randomly split 7:3 into training and test sets. In addition, the study compared T-cell repertoires in thyroid tissue and in blood from about six Graves' hyperthyroidism patients. Following sampling, methimazole starting at 30 mg daily was given to hyperthyroidism patients, and high-dose intravenous methylprednisolone was given to ophthalmopathy patients. According to the paper, TCR Vbeta CDR3 sequencing was carried out on approximately 140 peripheral blood samples, which came from under 50 ophthalmopathy, around 75 hyperthyroidism and some 17 progressor patients. The research as a whole found: Most expanded thyroid clonotypes (frequency above 0.001) were also detected in blood, a finding suggesting that blood repertoires may reflect thyroid immune responses. Sample size was not statistically predetermined, and investigators were not blinded to group allocation. Ophthalmopathy was separated from stable hyperthyroidism by a 13 V-J signature model, with about 86% sensitivity and approximately 84% specificity obtained in cross-validation and 80%/75% obtained in testing. During validation, the model predicted progression to ophthalmopathy a median of around six months ahead of onset, with more than 55% sensitivity and 72.22% specificity.

Inclusive of the bounding cysteine and phenylalanine, the CDR3 is 14 residues long. The kept DNA is CDR3 alone, 42 bases in frame from the first base. In the germline V gene (reference sequence), CDR1 corresponds to GTSNPN and CDR2 to SVGIG. The junction shows trimming of 1 base on V and 4 bases on J, plus 10 bases between the germline ends. Of note for this clonotype: This receptor's antigen is unknown. Per-base qualities were not stored, and no clone one base away is much larger.

Moderately to severely active disease, a Clinical Activity Score of at least 3, a NOSPECS grade of at least 4, and a duration under 3 months were present in ophthalmopathy patients. Any patient with an uncontrolled infection, another autoimmune disease, pregnancy or lactation was excluded. Diagnoses were established on the basis of clinical symptoms, serum thyroxine and TRAb, thyroid ultrasound, and orbital computed tomography. PBMCs were isolated from approximately 10 ml of fresh peripheral blood by Ficoll-Paque density gradient centrifugation. Trizol reagent was used to extract total RNA, and RNA quality was then checked on an Agilent 2100 Bioanalyzer. The TCR beta CDR3 regions were amplified from the RNA transcripts. A first-round RT-PCR of the TCR CDR3 used the HTBI primer set with the Qiagen OneStep RT-PCR kit. Libraries were constructed in a second round of multiplex PCR, after which size selection and purification were carried out. The libraries were sequenced on an Illumina HiSeq2000 using paired-end 100 bp reads. The authors' analysis ran thus. SOAPnuke was used to process the raw data, removing reads that contained adapters or uncalled bases, had a mean Phred below 15, or lacked an exact match to the constant primer or identifier. High-quality paired reads were merged using COPE v1.2.5, and each unique nucleotide sequence was defined as a clonotype. Clonotypes were aligned to IMGT TRBV, TRBD and TRBJ reference segments using MiTCR v1.1. Analysis was restricted to V-J combinations with a frequency above 0.0001, which covered roughly 99% of repertoires. A TCS score was defined as the ratio of F50 (clonal expansion) to E x V (chaos), with BLOSUM62-based TCRdist applied between CDR3 peptides within each V-J. Welch's t-statistics and random forest reduced around 550 V-J features to around 14, which were used in a naive Bayes classifier (R e1071). The public reads were run again by TCRdb, first through fastp at Q25 and then through MiXCR, and only productive beta chains were kept. CDR3 protein sequences are deduplicated, and each keeps its most common genes and DNA. TCRdb's processing, not the study's, gives the V and J calls here. The sample table records over 350,000 distinct CDR3 sequences; about 15% of these occur just once. The ten most abundant clones make up about 13% of the sample.

This receptor was identified in a man aged 18 to 29 with Graves' ophthalmopathy. Sequences were obtained from blood. Recombination linked TRBV30 to TRBJ2-2; confidence is insufficient to name the D gene. In nucleotide form, the sequence is TGTGCCTGGAGTGCATCATGGGTCACCGGGGAGCTGTTTTTT. Translation gives CAWSASWVTGELFF.